This T cell receptor beta chain was recovered during a study of PD-L1 blockade in urothelial cancer. Across the study: At 3 weeks (second dose) and 6 weeks after starting treatment, blood was analyzed.

Worth noting for this clone: No antigen is known for it.

Study-wide points: Blood TCR clonality below the median before treatment was a predictor of better survival.

The assay was immunoSEQ multiplex PCR, and TCRdb's table has in-frame clones only and misses some. The table lists roughly 20,000 clones, around 88% of them singletons. With 4 bases clipped from V and 3 bases from J, the junction kept 0 bases outside the gene matches. The CDR3 spans 14 residues. Germline CDR1 and CDR2: MRHNA and SNTAGT. Patients each gave 1 to 8 samples, pretreatment and on-treatment. The starting material was PBMCs, obtained around atezolizumab (anti-PD-L1) treatment. The genes are TRBV6-4 and TRBJ2-2, with TRBD1 identical over 9 bases. The TCR was taken from a man aged 50-60 years with urothelial cancer. The CDR3 spells CASSGDRDTGELFF. CDR3 coding DNA: TGTGCCAGCAGTGGGGACAGGGACACCGGGGAGCTGTTTTTT.